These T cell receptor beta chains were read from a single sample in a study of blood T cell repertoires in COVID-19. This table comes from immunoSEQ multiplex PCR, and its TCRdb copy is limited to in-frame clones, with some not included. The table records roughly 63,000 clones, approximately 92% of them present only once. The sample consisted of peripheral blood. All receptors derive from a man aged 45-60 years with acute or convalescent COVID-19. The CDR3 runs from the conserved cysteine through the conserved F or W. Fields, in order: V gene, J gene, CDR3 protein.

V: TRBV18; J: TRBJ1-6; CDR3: CASSPGTGESPLHF
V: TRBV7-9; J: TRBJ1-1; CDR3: CASSFPGQGAEAFF
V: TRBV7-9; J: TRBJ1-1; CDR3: CASSGQVGTEAFF
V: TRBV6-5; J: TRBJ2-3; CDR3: CASSYEGGQGTDTQYF
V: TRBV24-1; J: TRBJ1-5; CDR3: CATSAQGYQPQHF
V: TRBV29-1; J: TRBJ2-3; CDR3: CSVEWENGTSGSYLDTQYF
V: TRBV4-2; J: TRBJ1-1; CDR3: CASSQVVGENTEAFF
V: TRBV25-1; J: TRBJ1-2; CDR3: CASSEILIEGEVLYTF
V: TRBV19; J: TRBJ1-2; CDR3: CASSTPGTGFREDYGYTF
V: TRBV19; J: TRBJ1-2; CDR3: CASSYSGTGLDGYTF
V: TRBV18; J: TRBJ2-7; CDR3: CASSLGLGLAGVSEQYF
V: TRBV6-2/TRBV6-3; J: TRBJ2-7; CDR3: CASSRSGTGAQGQYF
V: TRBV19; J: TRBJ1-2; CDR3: CASSIGAENYGYTF
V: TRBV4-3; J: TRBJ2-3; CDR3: CASSQESGTSEDTQYF
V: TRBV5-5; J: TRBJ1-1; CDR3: CASSWIDRQNTEAFF
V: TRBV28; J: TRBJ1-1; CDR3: CASSLARASLNTEAFF
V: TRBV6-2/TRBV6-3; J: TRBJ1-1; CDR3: CASSYQTRQGRPNTEAFF
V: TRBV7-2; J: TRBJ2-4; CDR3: CASNYGAANIQYF
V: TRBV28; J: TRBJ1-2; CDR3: CASSGPSAGGDGYTF
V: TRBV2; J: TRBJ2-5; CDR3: CASSAQGGETQYF
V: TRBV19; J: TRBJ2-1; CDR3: CASTDRGRHNEQFF
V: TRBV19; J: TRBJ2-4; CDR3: CASSIGTGGPENIQYF
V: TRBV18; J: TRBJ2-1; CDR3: CASSPPRGTGEHNEQFF
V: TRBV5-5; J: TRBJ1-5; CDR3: CASREDTRGGNSNQPQHF